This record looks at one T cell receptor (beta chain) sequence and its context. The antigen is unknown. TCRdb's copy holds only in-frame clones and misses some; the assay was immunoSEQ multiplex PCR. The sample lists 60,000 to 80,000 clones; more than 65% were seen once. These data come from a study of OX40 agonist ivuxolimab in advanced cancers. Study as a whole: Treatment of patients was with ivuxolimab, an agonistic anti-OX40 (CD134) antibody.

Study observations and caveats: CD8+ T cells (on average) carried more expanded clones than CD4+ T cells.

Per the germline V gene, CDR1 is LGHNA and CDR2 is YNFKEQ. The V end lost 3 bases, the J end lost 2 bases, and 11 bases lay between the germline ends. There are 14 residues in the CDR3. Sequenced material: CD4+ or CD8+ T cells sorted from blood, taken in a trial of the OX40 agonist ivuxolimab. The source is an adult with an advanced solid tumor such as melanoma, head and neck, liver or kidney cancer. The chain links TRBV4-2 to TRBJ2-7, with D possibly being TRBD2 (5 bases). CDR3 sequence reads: CASSQAGLTYEQYF. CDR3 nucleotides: TGTGCCAGCAGCCAGGCAGGACTCACCTACGAGCAGTACTTC.